The 24 T cell receptor beta chains below were found in one sample sequenced in a study of T cells in Graves' hyperthyroidism and ophthalmopathy. It was RNA transcripts that yielded the amplified TCR beta CDR3 regions. HTBI primers were employed in a first-round RT-PCR of the TCR CDR3. TCRdb processed the multiplex PCR reads anew with MiXCR; each CDR3 protein has one entry. The sample includes fewer than 650,000 distinct CDR3 sequences, approximately 15% of them seen just once. Sequencing was performed on blood. Receptors originate from a woman aged 25 to 39 with Graves' hyperthyroidism that later progressed to Graves' ophthalmopathy.

Many counts were recorded for this clonotype. The rearrangement uses TRBV3-1 and TRBJ2-3; D remains ambiguous. CDR3 length: 14 residues. V lost 3 bases and J 5 bases, leaving 12 bases between the germline ends. Germline CDR1 LGHDT, CDR2 YNNKEL (reference sequence). CDR3 coding DNA: TGTGCCAGCAGCCAGGGCCCGTGGGGAGATACGCAGTATTTT. It is translated as CASSQGPWGDTQYF.

In regard to this clonotype: This may be a read error: a much more frequent sequence differs by one nucleotide. V and J are TRBV30 and TRBJ1-2; D uncertain. The germline CDR1 and CDR2 sequences are GTSNPN and SVGIG (reference sequence). Trimming shortened V by 0 bases and J by 12 bases, and 11 bases separated the two germline ends. This CDR3 has 11 amino acids. In nucleotides, the CDR3 is TGTGCCTGGAGTGTACGGGTCGGCCACACCTTC. Its protein product is CAWSVRVGHTF.

Notes on this clonotype: A clone one base away is much larger, so this may be a read error. The chain combines TRBV20-1 with TRBJ2-1; TRBD2 agrees at 7 bases. CDR1 is DFQATT, CDR2 SNEGSKA, per germline (reference sequence). Germline trimming cut 3 bases from V and 6 bases from J; bases unmatched to any gene: 8. This CDR3 has 14 amino acids. CDR3: CSASSRERINEQFF. CDR3 DNA sequence: TGCAGTGCTAGTTCGCGGGAGAGGATCAATGAGCAGTTCTTC.

This clonotype was found a few times. The J gene is TRBJ2-1, the V gene TRBV14; 10 nucleotides match TRBD2. Germline trimming cut 0 bases from V and 8 bases from J; bases unmatched to any gene: 10. Germline V gene sequence: CDR1 SGHDN, CDR2 FVKESK. The CDR3 sequence is 17 residues long. In nucleotides, the CDR3 is TGTGCCAGCAGCCAAGAAGCGGGAGGGCCTTATATCCATGAGCAGTTCTTC. Translation: CASSQEAGGPYIHEQFF.

The CDR3: CASMEEEGQPQHF. CDR3 coding DNA: TGTGCCAGTATGGAGGAGGAAGGGCAGCCCCAGCATTTT. The chain combines TRBV19 with TRBJ1-5; D not resolved. V lost 7 bases and J lost 7, with 14 bases in between. This CDR3 is 13 amino acids long. The germline V gene encodes CDR1 LNHDA and CDR2 SQIVND (reference sequence). The whole variable domain, remainder taken from reference TRBV19 and TRBJ1-5, is DGGITQSPKYLFRKEGQNVTLSCEQNLNHDAMYWYRQDPGQGLRLIYYSQIVNDFQKGDIAEGYSVSREKKESFPLTVTSAQKNPTAFYLCASMEEEGQPQHFGDGTRLSIL.

The CDR3 is CASSSRTGQNTDTQYF. CDR3 nucleotides: TGTGCCAGCAGCTCGCGGACAGGGCAAAACACAGATACGCAGTATTTT. The V and J genes are TRBV11-1 and TRBJ2-3, with 8 nucleotides matching TRBD1. This CDR3 has 16 amino acids. Unmatched junction bases numbered 8, after V lost 4 bases and J lost 2 bases. CDR1 and CDR2 from the germline V gene are SGHAT and FQDESV (reference sequence).

Concerning this clonotype itself: A much larger clone lies one base from this, so it may be a read error. The rearrangement uses TRBV29-1 and TRBJ2-1; the match to TRBD2 covers 14 bases. The CDR3 is made up of 14 amino acids. The V gene's germline CDR1 is SQVTM and CDR2 ANQGSEA. CDR3 nucleotides: TGCAGCGTCCTGACTAGCGGGAGGGAAAATGGGCAGTTCTTC. It translates to CSVLTSGRENGQFF.

This clonotype has a single count. This may be a read error: a much more frequent sequence differs by one nucleotide. V is TRBV20-1 and J is TRBJ1-1; D might be TRBD1 (6 bases). CDR1 is DFQATT and CDR2 is SNEGSKA in the germline V gene (reference sequence). The CDR3 runs 12 residues. The CDR3 reads CSASQQGSEALF. DNA of the CDR3: TGCAGTGCTAGTCAACAGGGAAGTGAAGCTTTATTT.

This clonotype was counted at least ten times. The rearrangement links TRBV11-2 to TRBJ2-7, with D perhaps given as TRBD1 or TRBD2 (5 bases each). CDR3 length equals 13 residues. Trimming pared 3 bases from V and 3 bases from J, leaving 9 bases between. The germline gives CDR1 SGHAT, CDR2 FQNNGV. The CDR3 loop is CASSFGTLYEQYF. CDR3 DNA sequence: TGTGCCAGCAGCTTTGGGACCCTCTACGAGCAGTACTTC.

This clonotype was recorded only once. Since a much larger clone is just one base distant, this may be a read error. V and J are TRBV28 and TRBJ2-2; maybe TRBD1 (6 bases). V lost 0 bases, J lost 6 bases, and 8 bases lay in between. The CDR3 loop spans 14 amino acids. Germline CDR1 and CDR2: MDHEN and SYDVKM. As DNA, the CDR3 is TGTGCCAGCAGTTTATGGGGGGCACCCGGGGAGCTGTTTTTT. Amino acid sequence: CASSLWGAPGELFF.

This clonotype was observed at least ten times. V and J are TRBV19 and TRBJ2-2; 7 positions match TRBD2. V shed 4 bases and J 0 bases; nucleotides not matched to a gene: 2. The CDR3 loop spans 15 amino acids. The germline V gene encodes CDR1 LNHDA and CDR2 SQIVND (reference sequence). The CDR3 spells CASSRTSANTGELFF. Here the CDR3 DNA reads TGTGCCAGTAGTAGAACTAGCGCGAACACCGGGGAGCTGTTTTTT.

For the CDR3, the DNA is TGTGCCAGTAGTATTGGACAGGGTTTTGAAGCTTTCTTT. This encodes CASSIGQGFEAFF. The chain carries TRBV19 and TRBJ1-1; 8 bases agree with TRBD1. Per germline, CDR1 LNHDA and CDR2 SQIVND (reference sequence). The CDR3 sequence is 13 residues long. With V trimmed by 3 bases and J by 7 bases, 4 bases remained unmatched.

Turning to this clonotype: This clone may be a read error of a much larger clone one base away. The chain couples TRBV12-3 or TRBV12-4 to TRBJ2-1; TRBD2 might be the D (6 bases). This CDR3 has 14 amino acids. V lost 8 bases, J lost 10 bases, and 21 bases lay in between. Written as DNA, the CDR3 is TGTGCCAGCCGGGAGCCGGGAATAGGGAGGGAGCAGTTCTTC. It encodes CASREPGIGREQFF.

This clonotype was recorded at least ten times. This chain links TRBV29-1 with TRBJ1-1; D is unresolved. Trimming took off 7 bases at V and 7 bases at J, with 16 bases between the two ends. CDR1 and CDR2 from the germline V gene are SQVTM and ANQGSEA. CDR3 length: 12 amino acids. As DNA, the CDR3 is TGCAGCGCCATTCATGGACCTCTTGAAGCTTTCTTT. Translation: CSAIHGPLEAFF.

This clonotype was seen only a few times. This chain links TRBV20-1 with TRBJ2-2, with 10 bases lining up with TRBD2. Germline CDR1 reads DFQATT; CDR2 reads SNEGSKA (reference sequence). V shed 6 bases and J 6 bases; nucleotides not matched to a gene: 4. This CDR3 has 13 amino acids. CDR3 coding DNA: TGCAGTGCCCTAGCGGGAGATGCCGGGGAGCTGTTTTTT. Protein sequence: CSALAGDAGELFF.

Ten or more counts support this clonotype. CDR3 amino acids: CASSRGDPGELFF. The CDR3, as DNA: TGTGCCAGCAGCCGTGGTGATCCCGGGGAGCTGTTTTTT. The chain uses TRBV11-1 and TRBJ2-2; D remains unclear. There are 13 residues in the CDR3. Trimming removed 5 bases at V and 6 bases at J, with 10 bases between. Looked up from germline, CDR1 is SGHAT and CDR2 is FQDESV (reference sequence).

This clonotype was seen ten or more times. The chain recombines TRBV10-1 with TRBJ1-1; D call uncertain. Germline V CDR1 and CDR2: WNHNN, SYGVQD (reference sequence). Trimming removed 0 bases at V and 2 bases at J, with 7 bases between. The CDR3 has 14 amino acids. CDR3 residues: CASSESPVNTEAFF. The CDR3 DNA sequence: TGCGCCAGCAGTGAGTCTCCGGTAAACACTGAAGCTTTCTTT.

The rearrangement uses TRBV19 and TRBJ1-5; a possible D gene is TRBD1 (5 bases). The germline CDR1 and CDR2 sequences are LNHDA and SQIVND (reference sequence). Trimming removed 6 bases from V and 4 bases from J, with 16 bases in between. The CDR3 consists of 15 residues. The CDR3 nucleotides read TGTGCCAGTAGGGACTCGGGAGGGGTTAATCAGCCCCAGCATTTT. It codes for CASRDSGGVNQPQHF.

This clonotype was detected ten times or more. This chain connects TRBV19 to TRBJ1-1; weak D call: TRBD1 (5 bases). The CDR3 is made up of 13 amino acids. CDR1 is LNHDA and CDR2 is SQIVND in the germline V gene (reference sequence). V lost 10 bases and J 5 bases, leaving 17 bases between the germline ends. CDR3: CATHVTGSTEAFF. The CDR3 nucleotides are TGTGCCACCCATGTAACAGGCTCTACTGAAGCTTTCTTT.

Regarding this clonotype: Because it lacks the conserved phenylalanine or tryptophan at the end, this CDR3 is likely a read error. This chain links TRBV20-1 with TRBJ1-5, with TRBD1 as a possible D gene (5 bases). The CDR3 loop spans 14 amino acids. Germline lookup yields CDR1 DFQATT and CDR2 SNEGSKA (reference sequence). Trimming took off 3 bases at V and 5 bases at J, with 14 bases between the two ends. CDR3 sequence reads: CSASKGSPDQPQHS. CDR3 DNA sequence: TGCAGTGCTAGCAAGGGGAGTCCGGATCAGCCCCAGCATTCT.

The chain is built from TRBV6-1 and TRBJ1-6; 7 bases match TRBD1. V trimming: 2 bases; J trimming: 8 bases; junction bases outside the gene matches: 3. Per the germline V gene, CDR1 is MNHNS and CDR2 is SASEGT. CDR3 size: 14 residues. CDR3 residues: CASSETGEYSPLHF. The CDR3 DNA sequence: TGTGCCAGCAGTGAAACAGGGGAGTATTCACCCCTCCACTTT.

This clonotype was counted at least ten times. This chain links TRBV2 with TRBJ1-5; D gene uncertain. V lost 2 bases and J 3 bases, leaving 11 bases between the germline ends. This CDR3 has 15 amino acids. Germline CDR1 is SNHLY and CDR2 is FYNNEI. The CDR3, as DNA: TGTGCCAGCAGTGAACCCTGGCTATCCAATCAGCCCCAGCATTTT. As protein: CASSEPWLSNQPQHF.

V and J are TRBV28 and TRBJ1-5; TRBD1 matches 10 bases. The germline V gene has CDR1 MDHEN and CDR2 SYDVKM. The CDR3 runs to 17 residues. The V gene end was trimmed by 7 bases and the J gene end by 3 bases; junction bases not matched to a gene: 12. The CDR3 region is CASTDRGPGLTNQPQHF. As DNA, the CDR3 is TGTGCCAGCACCGACAGGGGGCCTGGTCTTACCAATCAGCCCCAGCATTTT.

The CDR3, as DNA: TGTGCCAGCTCGCATGCCGGGAATCCCACCTACGAGCAGTACTTC. Its protein is CASSHAGNPTYEQYF. The chain uses TRBV9 and TRBJ2-7; D is perhaps TRBD2 (5 bases). The V gene lost 7 bases and the J gene lost 2 bases, with 19 bases spanning the gap. This CDR3 has 15 residues. Germline V gene lookup returns CDR1 SGDLS and CDR2 YYNGEE.